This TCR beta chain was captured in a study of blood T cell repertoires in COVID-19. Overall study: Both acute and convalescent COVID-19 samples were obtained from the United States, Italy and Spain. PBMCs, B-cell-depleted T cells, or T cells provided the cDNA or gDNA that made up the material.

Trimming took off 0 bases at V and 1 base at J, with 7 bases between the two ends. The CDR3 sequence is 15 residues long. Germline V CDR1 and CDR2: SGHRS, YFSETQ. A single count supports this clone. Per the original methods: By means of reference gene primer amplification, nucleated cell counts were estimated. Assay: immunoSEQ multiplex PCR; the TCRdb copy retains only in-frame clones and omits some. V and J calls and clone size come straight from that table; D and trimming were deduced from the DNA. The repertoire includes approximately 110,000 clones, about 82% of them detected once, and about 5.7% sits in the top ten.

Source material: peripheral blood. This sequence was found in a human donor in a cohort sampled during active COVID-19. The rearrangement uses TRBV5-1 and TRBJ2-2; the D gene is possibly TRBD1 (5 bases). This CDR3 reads CASSLGRVNTGELFF. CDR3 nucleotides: TGCGCCAGCAGCTTGGGCAGGGTGAACACCGGGGAGCTGTTTTTT.